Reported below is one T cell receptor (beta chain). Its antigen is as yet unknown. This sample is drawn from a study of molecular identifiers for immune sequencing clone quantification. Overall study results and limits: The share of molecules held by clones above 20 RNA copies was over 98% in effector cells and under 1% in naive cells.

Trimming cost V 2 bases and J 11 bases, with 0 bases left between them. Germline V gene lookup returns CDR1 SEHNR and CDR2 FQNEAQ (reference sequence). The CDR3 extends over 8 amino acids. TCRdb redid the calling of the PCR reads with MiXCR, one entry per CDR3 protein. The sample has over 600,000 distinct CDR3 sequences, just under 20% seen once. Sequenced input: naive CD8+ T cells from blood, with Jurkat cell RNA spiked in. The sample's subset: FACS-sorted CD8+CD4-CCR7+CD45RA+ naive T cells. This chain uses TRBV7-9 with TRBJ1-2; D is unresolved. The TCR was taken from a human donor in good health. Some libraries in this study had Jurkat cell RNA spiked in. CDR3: CASSLYTF. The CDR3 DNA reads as TGTGCCAGCAGCTTATACACCTTC.